This record concerns one T cell receptor (beta chain) sequence. In blood CD8+ and CD4+ T cells, TCR beta underwent sequencing. Control patients had untreated stable or active relapsing-remitting multiple sclerosis by revised McDonald criteria. Negative isolation yielded CD8+ and CD4+ T cells; FACS enriched TEMRA cells. This specimen belongs to a study of CD8 T cells in Susac syndrome. The CDR3 length is 13 residues. In germline, CDR1 is SNHLY, CDR2 FYNNEI. The V and J ends lost 1 base and 8 bases respectively, with 11 bases between them. Reverse transcription of 0.5 to 1 ug RNA was carried out with random hexamers. The immunoSEQ assay covered 54 Vbeta and 13 Jbeta segments for CDR3. TCRdb itself ran the immunoSEQ multiplex PCR reads through MiXCR, one entry per CDR3 protein. The sample includes approximately 140,000 distinct CDR3 sequences, around 80% seen only once; the top ten take around 0.5%.

This TCR was recovered from a human donor with multiple sclerosis. This chain connects TRBV2 to TRBJ1-2; D is unclear. Material: CD8+ T cells from PBMCs. The DNA for the CDR3 is TGTGCCAGCAGTGAAGTACGGACCCAAGGCTACACCTTC. Translation gives CASSEVRTQGYTF.